This T cell receptor (beta chain) was obtained from a study of somatic mutations in cytotoxic T cells in rheumatoid arthritis. Study observations and caveats: Relative to age-matched healthy controls, rheumatoid arthritis patients did not differ significantly in CD8+ T-cell clonality.

Germline CDR1 is SEHNR and CDR2 is FQNEAQ (reference sequence). Trimming pared 4 bases from V and 3 bases from J, leaving 7 bases between. The CDR3 has 12 amino acids. Turning to this clone: What it binds is not known.

Assay: immunoSEQ multiplex PCR; the TCRdb copy retains only in-frame clones and omits some. The table lists roughly 1,900 clones, approximately 77% of them singletons. The sample was CD8+ T cells sorted from blood, taken at a follow-up visit. This sequence originates from a man between 65 and 85 years old with rheumatoid arthritis. The rearrangement joins TRBV7-9 to TRBJ2-7; D gene ambiguous. The CDR3 protein is CASSSGRYEQYF. The CDR3 nucleotides read TGTGCCAGCAGCTCAGGACGCTACGAGCAGTACTTC.